The sequence of this T cell receptor beta chain was determined in a study of shared clonotypes between healthy human individuals. In the study overall: Three plates each covered CD4 naive and memory; CD8 naive two, CD8 memory one. The study, taken as a whole, reports: Estimated richness was generally greater in naive than memory subsets. Among several donors, roughly 5% of naive CD4 clonotypes were found in common.

Regarding this clone: Its antigen is unidentified.

Sequencing was at deep level. Generated by immunoSEQ multiplex PCR, the TCRdb table keeps only in-frame clones and is missing some. This repertoire shows about 1.5 million clones, about 98% found once; its top ten account for 0.45%. The sequencing input was naive CD4+ T cells sorted from blood. Indicated subset: CD45RA+ positively selected. The clonotype was recovered from a man aged 25 to 40 in good health.

Here the CDR3 DNA reads TGTGCCAGCAGCTTAGGGGACAGGGGCGCGATAGAGACCCAGTACTTC. Translation gives CASSLGDRGAIETQYF. The chain combines TRBV7-9 with TRBJ2-5; 10 bases agree with TRBD1. Trimming at V came to 1 base and at J to 4 bases, leaving 6 bases not matched to a gene. Germline assignment: CDR1 SEHNR and CDR2 FQNEAQ (reference sequence). CDR3 length: 16 residues.